The subject of this entry is one TCR beta chain. Its antigen is undetermined. Without exception, sorted populations had purity beyond 95%. Trimming left V 6 bases short and J 4 bases short, with 17 bases between. Germline-derived CDR1 and CDR2 are SGHTA and FQGTGA. There are 15 residues in the CDR3. Reverse transcribing all isolated RNA meant expressed TCRB transcripts were sequenced. Average reads for naive, central memory and regulatory T cell samples were about 3.6 million. Libraries were prepared by immunoSEQ multiplex PCR; TCRdb keeps only in-frame clonotypes and omits some of them. Among under 350,000 clones listed, around 24% were seen once. These data come from a study of beta chain features in type 1 diabetes. Overall study findings and caveats: Across all four CD4+ subsets, people with type 1 diabetes showed modestly shorter TCRB CDR3s. Among type 1 diabetes patients, VDJ junctions had fewer insertions and more deletions. The study found that naive, central memory and Treg TCRB repertoires appeared more similar in patients than in healthy donors.

The TCR originated in a woman in her twenties or thirties with type 1 diabetes. The sample taken for sequencing was naive CD4+ T cells from blood. The rearrangement links TRBV7-3 to TRBJ2-3; the D gene is possibly TRBD2 (6 bases). The CDR3 loop is CASSKGGDVPDTQYF. As DNA, the CDR3 is TGTGCCAGCAGTAAAGGAGGGGACGTGCCAGATACGCAGTATTTT.